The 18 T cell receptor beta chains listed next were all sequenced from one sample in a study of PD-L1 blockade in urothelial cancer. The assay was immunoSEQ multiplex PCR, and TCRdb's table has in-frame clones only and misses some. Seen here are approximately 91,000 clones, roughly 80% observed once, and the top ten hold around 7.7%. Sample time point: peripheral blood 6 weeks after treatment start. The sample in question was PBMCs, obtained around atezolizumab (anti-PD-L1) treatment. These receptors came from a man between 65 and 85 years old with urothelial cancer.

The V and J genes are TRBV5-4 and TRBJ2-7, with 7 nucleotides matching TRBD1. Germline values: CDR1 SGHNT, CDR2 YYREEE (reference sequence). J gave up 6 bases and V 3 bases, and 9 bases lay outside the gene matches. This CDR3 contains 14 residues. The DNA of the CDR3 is TGTGCCAGCAGCTGGGACAGAAAGTTATCCGAGCAGTACTTC. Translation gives CASSWDRKLSEQYF.

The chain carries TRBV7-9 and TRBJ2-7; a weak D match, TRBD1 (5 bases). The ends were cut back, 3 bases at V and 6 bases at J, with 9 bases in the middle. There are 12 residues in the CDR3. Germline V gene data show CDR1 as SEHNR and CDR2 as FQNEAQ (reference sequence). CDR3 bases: TGTGCCAGCAGCTTGCGACAGAGCGAGCAGTACTTC. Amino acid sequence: CASSLRQSEQYF.

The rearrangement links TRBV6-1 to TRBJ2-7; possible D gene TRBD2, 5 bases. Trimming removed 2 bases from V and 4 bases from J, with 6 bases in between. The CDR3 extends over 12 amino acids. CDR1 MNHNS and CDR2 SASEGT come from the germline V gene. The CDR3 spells CASSERRYEQYF. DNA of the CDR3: TGTGCCAGCAGTGAAAGGAGGTACGAGCAGTACTTC.

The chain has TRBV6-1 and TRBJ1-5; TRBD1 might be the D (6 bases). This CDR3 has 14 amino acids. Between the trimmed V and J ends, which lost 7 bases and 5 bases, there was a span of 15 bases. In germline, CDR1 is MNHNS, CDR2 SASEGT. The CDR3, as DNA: TGTGCCAGCACCACGAGTGGGGGCTATCAGCCCCAGCATTTT. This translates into CASTTSGGYQPQHF.

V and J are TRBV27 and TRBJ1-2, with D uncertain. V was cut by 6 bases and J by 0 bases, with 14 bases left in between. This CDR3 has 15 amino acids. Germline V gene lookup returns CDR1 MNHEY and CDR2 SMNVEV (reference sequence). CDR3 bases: TGTGCCAGCAGGCTTACCCCCGGTTCTAACTATGGCTACACCTTC. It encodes CASRLTPGSNYGYTF.

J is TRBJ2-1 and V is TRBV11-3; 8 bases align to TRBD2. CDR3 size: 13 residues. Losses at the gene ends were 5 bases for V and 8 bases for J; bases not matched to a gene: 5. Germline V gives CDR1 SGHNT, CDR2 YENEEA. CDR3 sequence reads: CASSRGGADEQFF. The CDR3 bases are TGTGCCAGCAGCCGGGGGGGGGCGGATGAGCAGTTCTTC.

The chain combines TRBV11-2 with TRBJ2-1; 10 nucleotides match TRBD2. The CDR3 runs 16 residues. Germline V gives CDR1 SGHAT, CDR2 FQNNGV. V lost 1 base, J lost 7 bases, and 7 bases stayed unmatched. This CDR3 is CASSLGRGLADNEQFF. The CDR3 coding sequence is TGTGCCAGCAGCTTAGGGAGAGGACTAGCGGATAATGAGCAGTTCTTC.

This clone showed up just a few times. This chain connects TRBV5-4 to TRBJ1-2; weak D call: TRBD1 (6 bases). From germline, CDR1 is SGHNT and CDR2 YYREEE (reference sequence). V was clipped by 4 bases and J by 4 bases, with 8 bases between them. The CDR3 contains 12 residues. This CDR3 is CASSGDIYGYTF. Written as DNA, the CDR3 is TGTGCCAGCAGCGGGGACATCTATGGCTACACCTTC.

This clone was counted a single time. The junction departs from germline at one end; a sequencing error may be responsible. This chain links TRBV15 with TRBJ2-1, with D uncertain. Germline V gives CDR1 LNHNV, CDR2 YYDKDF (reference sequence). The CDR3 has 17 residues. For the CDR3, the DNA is TGTGCCACCAGGAGAGTCCCGTCGCGGAGCTCCTACAATGAGCAGTTCTTC. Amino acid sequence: CATRRVPSRSSYNEQFF.

This CDR3 reads CAIRHKSTDTQYF. The CDR3 DNA sequence: TGTGCCATCAGACACAAAAGCACAGATACGCAGTATTTT. This chain uses TRBV2 with TRBJ2-3; D is undetermined. The CDR3 length is 13 residues. CDR1 and CDR2 from the germline V gene are SNHLY and FYNNEI. Trimming stripped 10 bases from V and 0 bases from J, with 11 bases between.

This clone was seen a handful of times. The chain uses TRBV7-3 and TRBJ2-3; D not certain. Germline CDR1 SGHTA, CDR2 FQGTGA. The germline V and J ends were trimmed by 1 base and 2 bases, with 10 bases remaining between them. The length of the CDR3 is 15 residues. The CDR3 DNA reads TGTGCCAGCAGCTTAATAGGCGGCTTCACAGATACGCAGTATTTT. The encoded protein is CASSLIGGFTDTQYF.

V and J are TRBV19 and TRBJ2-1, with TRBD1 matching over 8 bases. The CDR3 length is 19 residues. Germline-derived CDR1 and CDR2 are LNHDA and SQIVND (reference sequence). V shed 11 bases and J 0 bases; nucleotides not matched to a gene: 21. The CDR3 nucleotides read TGTGCCTCGTTAAAGGGGGTTCCGGGACAGGCGAGCTCCTACAATGAGCAGTTCTTC. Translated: CASLKGVPGQASSYNEQFF.

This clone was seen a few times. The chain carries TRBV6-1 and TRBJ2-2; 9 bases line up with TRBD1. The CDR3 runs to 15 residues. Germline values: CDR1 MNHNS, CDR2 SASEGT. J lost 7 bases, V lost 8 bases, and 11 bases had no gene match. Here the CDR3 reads CASLGTGKGNGELFF. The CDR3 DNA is TGTGCCAGCCTTGGGACAGGGAAAGGGAACGGGGAGCTGTTTTTT.

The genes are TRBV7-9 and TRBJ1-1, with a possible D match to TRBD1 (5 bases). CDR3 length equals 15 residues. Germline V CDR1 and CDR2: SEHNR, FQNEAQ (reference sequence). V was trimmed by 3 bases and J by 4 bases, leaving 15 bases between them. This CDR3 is CASSFGGGRGTEAFF. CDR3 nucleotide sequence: TGTGCCAGCAGCTTTGGTGGGGGGAGGGGCACTGAAGCTTTCTTT.

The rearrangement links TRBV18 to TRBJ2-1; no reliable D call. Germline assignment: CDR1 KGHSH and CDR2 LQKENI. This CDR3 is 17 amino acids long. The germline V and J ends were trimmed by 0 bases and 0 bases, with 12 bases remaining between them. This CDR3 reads CASSPPNSLSSYNEQFF. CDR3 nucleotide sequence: TGTGCCAGCTCACCACCGAATAGCTTAAGCTCCTACAATGAGCAGTTCTTC.

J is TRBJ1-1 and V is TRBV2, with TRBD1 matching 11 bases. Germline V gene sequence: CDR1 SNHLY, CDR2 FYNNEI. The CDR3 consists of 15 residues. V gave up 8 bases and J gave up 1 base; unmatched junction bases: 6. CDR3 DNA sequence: TGTGCCAGCGCCCGGACAGGGGGCGGGAACACTGAAGCTTTCTTT. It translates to CASARTGGGNTEAFF.

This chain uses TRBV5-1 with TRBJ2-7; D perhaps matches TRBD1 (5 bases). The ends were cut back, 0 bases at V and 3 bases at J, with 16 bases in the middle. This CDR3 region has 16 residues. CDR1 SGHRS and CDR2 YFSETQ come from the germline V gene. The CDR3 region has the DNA TGCGCCAGCAGCTTGGTATCGGCAGGGCCTAACTACGAGCAGTACTTC. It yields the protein CASSLVSAGPNYEQYF.

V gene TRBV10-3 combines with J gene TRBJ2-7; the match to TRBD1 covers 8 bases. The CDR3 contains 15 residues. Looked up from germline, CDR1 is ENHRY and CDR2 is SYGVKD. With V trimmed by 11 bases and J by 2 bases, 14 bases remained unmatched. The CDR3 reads CASRDRSVNPYEQYF. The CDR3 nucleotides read TGTGCCTCACGGGACAGGTCAGTTAATCCCTACGAGCAGTACTTC.